Given below is one T cell receptor (beta chain) in context. The table lists this clonotype with a few counts. Which antigen it targets is not known. Base qualities are not recorded, but no much larger clone differs from it by a single base. CDR1 and CDR2 are read off the germline V gene (reference sequence) as DFQATT and SNEGSKA. From cysteine to phenylalanine, the CDR3 is 13 amino acids long. Of the read, only the CDR3 DNA is kept; its 39 bases are in frame from base 1. Clipping removes 5 bases from V and 0 bases from J, with 3 as the unmatched junction base count. This specimen comes from a study of T cell repertoires in cytomegalovirus infection (dated by TCRdb to 2018 to 2020). Background on the whole study: Because public TCR beta signatures pointed to carriage of CMV infection together with the matching HLA type, the HLA type of each donor mattered for the analysis.

Sequencing used an Illumina HiSeq 1500. In-frame beta chains were kept once TCRdb had trimmed the public reads at Q25 with fastp and called clones with MiXCR. Identical CDR3 proteins give one entry, which carries the most common genes and DNA. In this sample the table shows approximately 500,000 distinct CDR3 sequences, about 26% of which occur a single time. Of the sample, around 13% falls within the top ten clones. Summary of the overall study and its limitations: The ex vivo response was dominated by HLA-C-restricted CMV-specific TCR beta clonotypes, and the single most frequent clonotype in two of eight donors was supplied by these HLA-C-restricted clonotypes. In both this cohort and an independent cohort of some 350 donors, the cumulative frequency of public TCR beta family members distinguished carriers of CMV infection plus the relevant HLA type.

The sample consisted of PBMCs. The chain is assembled from TRBV20-1 and TRBJ1-1; a stretch of 7 junction bases matches TRBD1. The receptor was derived from a human donor in good health (CMV status not recorded). Some clones in this sample may be carry-over from other donors' samples. The DNA reads TGCAGTGCTGTCAGGGGGGTGAACACTGAAGCTTTCTTT. Translated, it reads CSAVRGVNTEAFF.